This is a list of T cell receptor beta chains from one sample in a study of OX40 agonist ivuxolimab in advanced cancers. Clones were read by immunoSEQ multiplex PCR, and TCRdb kept only the in-frame ones, dropping some. The sample holds 65,000 to 95,000 clones, approximately 90% seen once. The sequenced sample was CD4+ or CD8+ T cells sorted from blood, obtained in a trial of the OX40 agonist ivuxolimab. Receptors originate from an adult with an advanced solid tumor such as melanoma, head and neck, liver or kidney cancer. Each CDR3 is given with its conserved first and last residue. A D gene is named only where the DNA matches it firmly. Expanded clones are given a class, and other clones once, few, many or no size at all.

NA	TRBV7-2	TRBJ1-2	NA	TGTGCCAGCAGCTTAGCGAGGTCTTCCCCCTATGGCTACACCTTC	CASSLARSSPYGYTF
once	TRBV7-6	TRBJ1-3	NA	TGTGCCAGCAGCCTCGCCGGCGGAAACACCATATATTTT	CASSLAGGNTIYF
NA	TRBV10-3	TRBJ1-3	NA	TGTGCCATCAGTGTAGGTTCCTCTGGAAACACCATATATTTT	CAISVGSSGNTIYF
NA	TRBV28	TRBJ2-4	TRBD1	TGTGCCAGCAGTGCTTTGTCATGGACAGGGGCGAAGTACTTC	CASSALSWTGAKYF
NA	TRBV30	TRBJ2-1	TRBD2	TGTGCCTGGGGATCGGGGACTAGCGGGAATCGGAATGAGCAGTTCTTC	CAWGSGTSGNRNEQFF
NA	TRBV4-2	TRBJ2-1	TRBD2	TGTGCCAGCAGCCAGAGGAGGACTAGCGCCTACAATGAGCAGTTCTTC	CASSQRRTSAYNEQFF
NA	TRBV6-6	TRBJ2-7	TRBD1	TGTGCCAGCAAGGGACAGGGGGCAACCTACGAGCAGTACTTC	CASKGQGATYEQYF
NA	TRBV9	TRBJ2-2	NA	TGTGCCAGCAGCGTAGGATCGGAAGGGGAGCTGTTTTTT	CASSVGSEGELFF
NA	TRBV7-8	TRBJ1-2	NA	TGTGCCAGCAGCTCCTTGGTGGGGGTAGCCGTCTATGGCTACACCTTC	CASSSLVGVAVYGYTF
NA	TRBV6-5	TRBJ2-1	TRBD2	TGTGCCAGCAGTTCCACGGGACTAGCGACATACAATGAGCAGTTCTTC	CASSSTGLATYNEQFF
NA	TRBV4-2	TRBJ2-5	TRBD2	TGTGCCAGCAGCCAAGTCTCTAGCGGGAGGGAAGAGACCCAGTACTTC	CASSQVSSGREETQYF
NA	TRBV19	TRBJ1-1	NA	TGTGCCAGTAGTATGTCGACAGACACTGAAGCTTTCTTT	CASSMSTDTEAFF
NA	TRBV30	TRBJ2-1	NA	TGTGCCTGGAGTGTTTCTGAGCAGTTCTTC	CAWSVSEQFF
NA	TRBV12-5	TRBJ1-1	NA	TGTGCTAGTGGTTCAGGGGTCACTGAAGCTTTCTTT	CASGSGVTEAFF
NA	TRBV5-4	TRBJ2-3	NA	TGTGCCAGCAGCAGGGGGGTGGGATCCACAGATACGCAGTATTTT	CASSRGVGSTDTQYF
NA	TRBV19	TRBJ1-2	TRBD1	TGTGCCAGTAGCTTTGGGTGGACAGGGGATTCCTATGGCTACACCTTC	CASSFGWTGDSYGYTF
NA	TRBV5-6	TRBJ2-3	NA	TGTGCCAGCAGGACGGCAGGGGGCACAGATACGCAGTATTTT	CASRTAGGTDTQYF
NA	TRBV9	TRBJ2-5	TRBD2	TGTGCCAGCAGCGTAGCGACTAGCGGAGGGGGGGAGACCCAGTACTTC	CASSVATSGGGETQYF
once	TRBV7-2	TRBJ2-1	NA	TGTGCCAGCAGCTTAGCGGGTGGAGTCTACAATGAGCAGTTCTTC	CASSLAGGVYNEQFF
once	TRBV5-6	TRBJ1-3	NA	TGTGCCAGCAGCCTGGGGGTAAATGGAAACACCATATATTTT	CASSLGVNGNTIYF
once	TRBV28	TRBJ1-1	NA	TGTGCCAGCAGTTCCCCCCGGCGAGGCACTGAAGCTTTCTTT	CASSSPRRGTEAFF
NA	TRBV5-1	TRBJ2-7	NA	TGCGCCAGCAGCGCCGATGGGCCGTCATACGAGCAGTACTTC	CASSADGPSYEQYF
NA	TRBV19	TRBJ2-3	NA	TGTGCCAGTTTCTCGGGCGGGCAGGGTACGCAGTATTTT	CASFSGGQGTQYF
NA	TRBV11-3	TRBJ1-4	NA	TGTGCCAGCAGCCGATCCCCCTTAGGGGAACTGTTTTTT	CASSRSPLGELFF
NA	TRBV4-2	TRBJ2-5	NA	TGTGCCAGCAGCCAACTCCCTCCGGGCAACAACCGAGAGACCCAGTACTTC	CASSQLPPGNNRETQYF
once	TRBV11-3	TRBJ2-3	TRBD2	TGTGCCAGCAGCCAACCCTTACTAGCGGGAAAAATCCGAAGCACAGATACGCAGTATTTT	CASSQPLLAGKIRSTDTQYF
NA	TRBV7-8	TRBJ2-3	NA	TGTGCCAGCAGCTTATGGGGTGGGACAGATACGCAGTATTTT	CASSLWGGTDTQYF
few	TRBV29-1	TRBJ1-1	NA	TGCAGCGTTGGGCAGCCGAACACTGAAGCTTTCTTT	CSVGQPNTEAFF
NA	TRBV9	TRBJ2-1	NA	TGTGCCAGCAGCGCGAGGGTCGGGGTTAATGAGCAGTTCTTC	CASSARVGVNEQFF
NA	TRBV13	TRBJ2-3	TRBD2	TGTGCCAGCAGCCGCTTAGAAGGCCGGACTAGCGGGAGAAGTGGTGCAGATACGCAGTATTTT	CASSRLEGRTSGRSGADTQYF
NA	TRBV9	TRBJ2-5	NA	TGTGCCAGCAGCGTAAGGGGGAGCTCGGGGGAGACCCAGTACTTC	CASSVRGSSGETQYF
NA	TRBV2	TRBJ2-7	NA	TGTGCCAGCATGCACCAGGGACGGGGCTTCTACGAGCAGTACTTC	CASMHQGRGFYEQYF
NA	TRBV6-1	TRBJ1-2	TRBD1	TGTGCCAGCAGTCGTGGAGGACAGGGGGGCTATGGCTACACCTTC	CASSRGGQGGYGYTF
NA	TRBV6-6	TRBJ2-5	NA	TGTGCCAGCAGTCGCGAGGGCGGCTTGGAGTACTTC	CASSREGGLEYF
NA	TRBV9	TRBJ2-5	TRBD2	TGTGCCAGCAGCGTGGGACTAGCGGGAGGATGGGGCGAGACCCAGTACTTC	CASSVGLAGGWGETQYF
once	TRBV29-1	TRBJ2-7	TRBD2	TGCAGCGTTGTTCCGACTAGCGGGAGTCCCACCTCCTACGAGCAGTACTTC	CSVVPTSGSPTSYEQYF
NA	TRBV11-3	TRBJ2-5	NA	TGTGCCAGCAGCTTACGGCAGGGAGGAGGGGAGACCCAGTACTTC	CASSLRQGGGETQYF
NA	TRBV13	TRBJ1-3	TRBD1	TGTGCCAGCAGCATGGGACAGGGTTCGGCTGGAAACACCATATATTTT	CASSMGQGSAGNTIYF
once	TRBV7-3	TRBJ1-2	NA	TGTGCCAGCAGCAGTTCAGGGACCCCTTTCTATGGCTACACCTTC	CASSSSGTPFYGYTF
NA	TRBV11-3	TRBJ2-7	TRBD2	TGTGCCAGCAGCTCGGAAGGCGGGAGGGCACCCTACGAGCAGTACTTC	CASSSEGGRAPYEQYF
NA	TRBV11-3	TRBJ2-1	TRBD2	TGTGCCAGCAGCTACGGGACTAGCGAGATGGATGAGCAGTTCTTC	CASSYGTSEMDEQFF